One and the same sample provided the 31 T cell receptor beta chains below, sequenced in a study of T cell responses to AZD1222 COVID-19 vaccine. Profiling relied on immunoSEQ multiplex PCR, and the TCRdb table lists in-frame clones only, not all of them. The sample has 90,000 to 100,000 clones; 70% to 90% are singletons. The source was peripheral blood, collected 28 days after the second AZD1222 dose. These receptors originate from an adult who received the AZD1222 COVID-19 vaccine.

The rearrangement uses TRBV7-9 and TRBJ1-2, with unresolved D. The V gene lost 3 bases and the J gene lost 1 base, with 12 bases spanning the gap. The CDR3 is 15 residues long. Germline V gene sequence: CDR1 SEHNR, CDR2 FQNEAQ (reference sequence). The CDR3 nucleotides read TGTGCCAGCAGCTTCCAAGAACAAGTTAACTATGGCTACACCTTC. It yields the protein CASSFQEQVNYGYTF.

The table lists this clone with a few counts. The chain carries TRBV5-4 and TRBJ1-2, with TRBD1 identical over 7 bases. The length of the CDR3 is 17 residues. Per the germline V gene, CDR1 is SGHNT and CDR2 is YYREEE (reference sequence). Trimming took 2 bases from V and 6 from J; bases not matched to a gene: 16. The CDR3 bases are TGTGCCAGCAGCTTACCTATTGACGCGACAGGGCAAGATGGCTACACCTTC. This codes for CASSLPIDATGQDGYTF.

The chain combines TRBV19 with TRBJ1-3; TRBD1 agrees at 7 bases. Per the germline V gene, CDR1 is LNHDA and CDR2 is SQIVND (reference sequence). The trim removed 3 bases at V and 2 bases at J, leaving 7 bases unmatched. This CDR3 has 16 residues. CDR3 in DNA: TGTGCCAGTAGTATTGGGGACAGACAGCCTGGAAACACCATATATTTT. Translating it yields CASSIGDRQPGNTIYF.

The rearrangement uses TRBV9 and TRBJ2-3; 16 nucleotides agree with TRBD2. The CDR3 extends over 19 amino acids. Germline V CDR1 and CDR2: SGDLS, YYNGEE. The V and J ends lost 0 bases and 4 bases, in that order; junction bases with no gene match: 8. CDR3 coding DNA: TGTGCCAGCAGCGTAGGGCCGGGACTAGCGGGGGGGGTCGCAGATACGCAGTATTTT. Translation: CASSVGPGLAGGVADTQYF.

The chain is built from TRBV7-6 and TRBJ1-2; 10 bases line up with TRBD1. This CDR3 contains 15 residues. Trimming cost V 3 bases and J 8 bases; bases outside gene matches: 9. The germline V gene has CDR1 SGHVS and CDR2 FNYEAQ. DNA of the CDR3: TGTGCCAGCAGCTTTGGGACAGGGGCCAGGGGCGGCTACACCTTC. Amino acids: CASSFGTGARGGYTF. Supplemented by reference TRBV7-6 and TRBJ1-2, the full variable domain reads GAGVSQSPRYKVTKRGQDVALRCDPISGHVSLYWYRQALGQGPEFLTYFNYEAQQDKSGLPNDRFSAERPEGSISTLTIQRTEQRDSAMYRCASSFGTGARGGYTFGSGTRLTVV.

The J gene is TRBJ2-5, the V gene TRBV5-1; D is unclear. Germline lookup yields CDR1 SGHRS and CDR2 YFSETQ. V lost 2 bases and J lost 0, with 5 bases in between. The CDR3 has 13 amino acids. CDR3 in amino acids: CASSLPYQETQYF. The CDR3 DNA sequence: TGCGCCAGCAGCTTACCCTACCAAGAGACCCAGTACTTC.

This chain links TRBV30 with TRBJ1-1; D not certain. The V and J ends lost 0 bases and 1 base respectively, with 6 bases between them. This CDR3 has 13 residues. Germline-derived CDR1 and CDR2 are GTSNPN and SVGIG (reference sequence). The CDR3, as DNA: TGTGCCTGGAGTGTACTAGGGAACACTGAAGCTTTCTTT. Its translation: CAWSVLGNTEAFF.

The chain is built from TRBV27 and TRBJ2-5, with 9 bases aligning to TRBD1. The J call may be mistaken, given a closer DNA end match to TRBJ2-7. CDR3 length: 14 residues. Germline-derived CDR1 and CDR2 are MNHEY and SMNVEV (reference sequence). The CDR3 bases are TGTGCCAGCAGTGCGGGGACAGGGTTTAACGAGCAGTACTTC. Translating it yields CASSAGTGFNEQYF.

J is TRBJ2-1 and V is TRBV3-1 (or the pseudogene TRBV3-2), with TRBD1 matching 8 bases. Germline trimming cut 4 bases from V and 15 bases from J; bases unmatched to any gene: 8. The V gene's germline CDR1 is LGHDT and CDR2 YNNKEL (reference sequence). The CDR3 has 12 amino acids. In DNA form, the CDR3 reads TGTGCCAGCAGCCTCACCTCAGGGGGCCGGTTCTTC. This codes for CASSLTSGGRFF.

J is TRBJ1-1 and V is TRBV11-2; D unclear. The length of the CDR3 is 15 residues. Germline V lookup: CDR1 SGHAT, CDR2 FQNNGV. Trimming took off 0 bases at V and 1 base at J, with 9 bases between the two ends. The chain's CDR3 is CASSLDPRPNTEAFF. The CDR3, as DNA: TGTGCCAGCAGCTTAGATCCGAGACCGAACACTGAAGCTTTCTTT.

This clone came up once. V and J are TRBV19 and TRBJ1-4; 7 nucleotides agree with TRBD1. V was pared by 3 bases and J by 7 bases, with 5 bases of the junction left unmatched. CDR1 is LNHDA, CDR2 SQIVND, per germline (reference sequence). The CDR3 sequence is 14 residues long. As DNA, the CDR3 is TGTGCCAGTAGTATTAACAGGGGTCCTGAAAAACTGTTTTTT. Residues: CASSINRGPEKLFF. Looking up the rest from reference TRBV19 and TRBJ1-4 gives the full variable domain: DGGITQSPKYLFRKEGQNVTLSCEQNLNHDAMYWYRQDPGQGLRLIYYSQIVNDFQKGDIAEGYSVSREKKESFPLTVTSAQKNPTAFYLCASSINRGPEKLFFGSGTQLSVL.

The CDR3 coding sequence is TGCGCCAGCAGCCAGACGGACAAGGACACTGAAGCTTTCTTT. Residues: CASSQTDKDTEAFF. The rearrangement links TRBV4-3 to TRBJ1-1, with D perhaps TRBD1 (5 bases). With 3 bases removed from V and 3 bases from J, the gap between germline ends came to 11 bases. The CDR3 loop spans 14 amino acids. CDR1 LGHNA and CDR2 YSLEER come from the germline V gene.

V gene TRBV24-1 combines with J gene TRBJ2-1; 9 bases are a match to TRBD1. This CDR3 contains 16 residues. Trimming took 3 bases from V and 5 from J; bases not matched to a gene: 7. CDR1 is KGHDR and CDR2 is SFDVKD in the germline V gene. The DNA for the CDR3 is TGTGCCACCAGTGATAACGACAGGGGGGCCAACAATGAGCAGTTCTTC. Its protein product is CATSDNDRGANNEQFF.

V usage is TRBV27 and J usage is TRBJ2-3; TRBD2 is a possible D gene (5 bases). This CDR3 comprises 14 residues. The ends were cut back, 2 bases at V and 1 base at J, with 7 bases in the middle. Germline V lookup: CDR1 MNHEY, CDR2 SMNVEV (reference sequence). As DNA, the CDR3 is TGTGCCAGCAGTTTAAGGCGGGGCACAGATACGCAGTATTTT. Translation gives CASSLRRGTDTQYF.

The chain joins TRBV6-5 to TRBJ2-5; 11 positions agree with TRBD2. Germline V gene lookup returns CDR1 MNHEY and CDR2 SVGAGI. This CDR3 contains 15 residues. With V trimmed by 6 bases and J by 3 bases, 6 bases remained unmatched. CDR3 region: CASRLGTSGKETQYF. The CDR3 coding sequence is TGTGCCAGCAGGCTCGGGACTAGCGGAAAAGAGACCCAGTACTTC.

This rearrangement joins TRBV27 to TRBJ2-3, with D possibly being TRBD2 (5 bases). Trimming cost V 0 bases and J 6 bases, with 13 bases left between them. This CDR3 spans 15 amino acids. Germline V gene sequence: CDR1 MNHEY, CDR2 SMNVEV (reference sequence). CDR3 in amino acids: CASSLSVGVTDTQYF. The CDR3, as DNA: TGTGCCAGCAGTTTATCCGTCGGGGTCACGGATACGCAGTATTTT.

The rearrangement uses TRBV3-1 (or the pseudogene TRBV3-2) and TRBJ1-6; tentatively, D is TRBD1 (5 bases). This CDR3 contains 16 residues. Trimming removed 0 bases at V and 1 base at J, with 7 bases between. Germline CDR1 is LGHDT and CDR2 is YNNKEL (reference sequence). CDR3 in DNA: TGTGCCAGCAGCCAAGATGGGGGGTCCTATAATTCACCCCTCCACTTT. Translated: CASSQDGGSYNSPLHF.

The rearrangement joins TRBV19 to TRBJ1-2; possible D gene TRBD1, 5 bases. The ends were cut back, 6 bases at V and 2 bases at J, with 10 bases in the middle. Per germline, CDR1 LNHDA and CDR2 SQIVND (reference sequence). The CDR3 consists of 13 residues. The CDR3 reads CASRGVLNYGYTF. The CDR3 DNA reads as TGTGCCAGTAGGGGGGTTTTGAACTATGGCTACACCTTC.

The chain uses TRBV7-8 and TRBJ2-3; 12 positions agree with TRBD2. V gave up 1 base and J gave up 4 bases; unmatched junction bases: 6. The CDR3 spans 17 residues. Germline loops: CDR1 SGHVS, CDR2 FQNEAQ. CDR3 amino acids: CASSLGELAGGADTQYF. CDR3 in DNA: TGTGCCAGCAGCTTAGGTGAACTAGCGGGGGGAGCAGATACGCAGTATTTT.

The V gene is TRBV5-1, the J gene TRBJ1-4; D ambiguous. The CDR3 covers 14 residues. Deletions cut 0 bases from V and 7 bases from J, with 10 bases between. CDR1 is SGHRS, CDR2 YFSETQ, per germline. The DNA for the CDR3 is TGCGCCAGCAGCTTGGGGGCGCGAAGTGAAAAACTGTTTTTT. Translated: CASSLGARSEKLFF.

V gene TRBV3-1 (or the pseudogene TRBV3-2) combines with J gene TRBJ2-7; 13 bases agree with TRBD2. With 1 base clipped from V and 5 bases from J, the junction kept 8 bases outside the gene matches. The CDR3 runs 17 residues. Germline-derived CDR1 and CDR2 are LGHDT and YNNKEL (reference sequence). The CDR3 spells CASSQAPGLAGEDEQYF. The DNA of the CDR3 is TGTGCCAGCAGCCAAGCCCCAGGACTAGCGGGAGAGGACGAGCAGTACTTC.

J is TRBJ1-1 and V is TRBV18, with D tentatively TRBD1 (6 bases). The V and J ends lost 0 bases and 0 bases respectively, with 14 bases between them. Germline CDR1 and CDR2: KGHSH and LQKENI. The CDR3 contains 17 residues. The CDR3 loop is CASSPPWGGAMNTEAFF. The CDR3 coding sequence is TGTGCCAGCTCACCACCGTGGGGGGGGGCAATGAACACTGAAGCTTTCTTT. Full variable domain (remainder filled in from reference TRBV18 and TRBJ1-1): NAGVMQNPRHLVRRRGQEARLRCSPMKGHSHVYWYRQLPEEGLKFMVYLQKENIIDESGMPKERFSAEFPKEGPSILRIQQVVRGDSAAYFCASSPPWGGAMNTEAFFGQGTRLTVV.

This chain uses TRBV4-3 with TRBJ1-5; 9 bases align to TRBD1. The CDR3 sequence is 15 residues long. Germline assignment: CDR1 LGHNA and CDR2 YSLEER. V was pared by 3 bases and J by 8 bases, with 8 bases of the junction left unmatched. The CDR3 reads CASSQTGQGYEPQHF. The CDR3 coding sequence is TGCGCCAGCAGCCAGACAGGACAGGGGTATGAGCCCCAGCATTTT.

This clone was seen just once. This chain uses TRBV3-1 (or the pseudogene TRBV3-2) with TRBJ1-2; D is perhaps TRBD1 (6 bases). Deletions cut 4 bases from V and 4 bases from J, with 10 bases between. Germline V gene lookup returns CDR1 LGHDT and CDR2 YNNKEL (reference sequence). The CDR3 consists of 13 residues. Written as DNA, the CDR3 is TGTGCCAGCAGCCCGACAGGCCTCTATGGCTACACCTTC. It translates to CASSPTGLYGYTF.

The chain joins TRBV5-1 to TRBJ2-7, with 7 nucleotides matching TRBD2. Germline V gene data show CDR1 as SGHRS and CDR2 as YFSETQ. After removal of 8 bases from V and 0 bases from J, the junction contained 5 bases not matched to a gene. This CDR3 comprises 13 residues. DNA of the CDR3: TGCGCCAGTCGGGCGGGGGACTCCTACGAGCAGTACTTC. It specifies CASRAGDSYEQYF.

The J gene is TRBJ2-2, the V gene TRBV5-5; unclear D gene. The V gene lost 4 bases and the J gene lost 0 bases, with 19 bases spanning the gap. The CDR3 consists of 18 residues. CDR1 SGHKS and CDR2 YYEKEE come from the germline V gene (reference sequence). The DNA for the CDR3 is TGTGCCAGCAGCGGAGCAGATCTTTCTATCCCGAACACCGGGGAGCTGTTTTTT. Translated: CASSGADLSIPNTGELFF.

The V gene is TRBV11-2, the J gene TRBJ2-7; D is unresolved. This CDR3 is 13 amino acids long. In germline, CDR1 is SGHAT, CDR2 FQNNGV. The V end lost 5 bases, the J end lost 3 bases, and 11 bases lay between the germline ends. The chain's CDR3 is CASSPVADYEQYF. CDR3 nucleotides: TGTGCCAGCAGCCCGGTGGCGGACTACGAGCAGTACTTC.

The rearrangement joins TRBV28 to TRBJ2-7; TRBD1 matches 7 bases. The CDR3 consists of 17 residues. Germline-derived CDR1 and CDR2 are MDHEN and SYDVKM. V lost 6 bases to trimming and J lost 5 bases; unmatched junction nucleotides: 19. The CDR3 region is CASSQPHRGGWFDEQYF. CDR3 DNA sequence: TGTGCCAGCAGCCAACCACACAGAGGGGGCTGGTTCGACGAGCAGTACTTC.

The chain couples TRBV27 to TRBJ1-4, with 8 positions matching TRBD1. The CDR3 is 19 residues long. From germline, CDR1 is MNHEY and CDR2 SMNVEV (reference sequence). Trimming at V came to 0 bases and at J to 5 bases, leaving 14 bases not matched to a gene. The CDR3 nucleotides are TGTGCCAGCAGTTTATCGTCCAGGGGGCAGTGGAACCCGAATGAAAAACTGTTTTTT. Protein: CASSLSSRGQWNPNEKLFF.

The CDR3 nucleotides read TGTGCCAGCAGCTTATCGCCCGACACTGAAGCTTTCTTT. It translates to CASSLSPDTEAFF. This chain links TRBV7-2 with TRBJ1-1; D remains ambiguous. The CDR3 is 13 residues long. Germline values: CDR1 SGHTA, CDR2 FQGNSA. V was clipped by 2 bases and J by 3 bases, with 7 bases between them.

The V and J genes are TRBV19 and TRBJ1-4; 9 nucleotides agree with TRBD1. The V and J ends lost 9 bases and 7 bases, in that order; junction bases with no gene match: 12. The CDR3 totals 15 residues. The germline CDR1 and CDR2 sequences are LNHDA and SQIVND (reference sequence). The chain's CDR3 is CASRTKTGGGEKLFF. The CDR3 DNA reads as TGTGCCAGCCGAACTAAGACAGGGGGTGGTGAAAAACTGTTTTTT.